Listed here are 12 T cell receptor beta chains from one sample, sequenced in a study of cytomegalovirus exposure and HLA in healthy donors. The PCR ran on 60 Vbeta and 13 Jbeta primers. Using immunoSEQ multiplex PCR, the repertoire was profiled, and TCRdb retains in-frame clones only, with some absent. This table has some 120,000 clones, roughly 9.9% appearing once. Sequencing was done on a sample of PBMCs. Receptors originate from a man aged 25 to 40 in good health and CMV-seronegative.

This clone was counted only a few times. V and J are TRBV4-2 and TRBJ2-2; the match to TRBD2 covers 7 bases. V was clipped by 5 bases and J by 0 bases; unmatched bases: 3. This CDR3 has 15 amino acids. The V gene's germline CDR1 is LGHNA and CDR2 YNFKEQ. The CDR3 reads CASSVREANTGELFF. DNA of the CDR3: TGTGCCAGCAGCGTCCGGGAGGCGAACACCGGGGAGCTGTTTTTT.

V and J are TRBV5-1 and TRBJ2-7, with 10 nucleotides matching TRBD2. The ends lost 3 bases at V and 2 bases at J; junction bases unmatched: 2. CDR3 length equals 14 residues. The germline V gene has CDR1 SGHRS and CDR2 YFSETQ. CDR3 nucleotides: TGCGCCAGCAGCTCTAGCGGGGGCCCCTACGAGCAGTACTTC. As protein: CASSSSGGPYEQYF.

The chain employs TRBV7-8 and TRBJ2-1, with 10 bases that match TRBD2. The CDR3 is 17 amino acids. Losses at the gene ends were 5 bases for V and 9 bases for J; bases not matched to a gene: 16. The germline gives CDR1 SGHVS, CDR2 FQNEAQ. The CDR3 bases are TGTGCCAGCAGCCGAGCGCAAGCAGCGGGAGGGCCAATTGAGCAGTTCTTC. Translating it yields CASSRAQAAGGPIEQFF.

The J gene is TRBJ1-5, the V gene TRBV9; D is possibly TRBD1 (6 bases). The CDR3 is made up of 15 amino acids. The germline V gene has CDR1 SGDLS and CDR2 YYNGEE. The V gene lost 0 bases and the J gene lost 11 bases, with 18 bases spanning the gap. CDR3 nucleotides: TGTGCCAGCAGCGTAGGGGAGGGGGGGCGAGAAACCCAGCATTTT. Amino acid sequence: CASSVGEGGRETQHF. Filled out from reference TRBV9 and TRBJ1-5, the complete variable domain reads DSGVTQTPKHLITATGQRVTLRCSPRSGDLSVYWYQQSLDQGLQFLIQYYNGEERAKGNILERFSAQQFPDLHSELNLSSLELGDSALYFCASSVGEGGRETQHFGDGTRLSIL.

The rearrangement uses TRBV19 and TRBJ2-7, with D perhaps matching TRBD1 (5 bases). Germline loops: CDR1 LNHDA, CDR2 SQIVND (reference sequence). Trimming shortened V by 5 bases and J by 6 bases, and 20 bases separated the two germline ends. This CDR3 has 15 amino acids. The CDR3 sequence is CASSFSPAGSSEQYF. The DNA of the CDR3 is TGTGCCAGTAGTTTTTCCCCAGCAGGGTCGTCCGAGCAGTACTTC.

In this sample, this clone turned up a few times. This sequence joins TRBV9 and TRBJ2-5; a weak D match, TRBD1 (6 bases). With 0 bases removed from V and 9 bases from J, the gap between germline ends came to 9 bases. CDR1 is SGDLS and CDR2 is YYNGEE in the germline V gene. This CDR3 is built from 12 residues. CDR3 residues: CASSVEGGAQYF. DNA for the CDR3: TGTGCCAGCAGCGTAGAAGGGGGAGCCCAGTACTTC.

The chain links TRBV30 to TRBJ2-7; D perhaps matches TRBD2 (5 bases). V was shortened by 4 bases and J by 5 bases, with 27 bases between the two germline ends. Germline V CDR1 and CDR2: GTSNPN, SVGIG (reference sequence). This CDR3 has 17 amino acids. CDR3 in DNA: TGTGCCTGGAATCCTCGGGAAGGCCAGCCCTTATTTAACGAGCAGTACTTC. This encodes CAWNPREGQPLFNEQYF.

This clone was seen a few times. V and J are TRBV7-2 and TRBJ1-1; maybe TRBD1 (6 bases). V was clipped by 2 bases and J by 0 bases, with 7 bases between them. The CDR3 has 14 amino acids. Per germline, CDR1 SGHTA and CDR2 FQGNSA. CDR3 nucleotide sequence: TGTGCCAGCAGCTTACAGGGGCTGAACACTGAAGCTTTCTTT. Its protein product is CASSLQGLNTEAFF.

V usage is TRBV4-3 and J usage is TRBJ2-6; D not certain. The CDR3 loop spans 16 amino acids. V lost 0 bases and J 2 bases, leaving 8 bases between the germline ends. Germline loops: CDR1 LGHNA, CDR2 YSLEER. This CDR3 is CASSQDPGTGANVLTF. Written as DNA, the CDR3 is TGCGCCAGCAGCCAAGATCCAGGCACTGGGGCCAACGTCCTGACTTTC.

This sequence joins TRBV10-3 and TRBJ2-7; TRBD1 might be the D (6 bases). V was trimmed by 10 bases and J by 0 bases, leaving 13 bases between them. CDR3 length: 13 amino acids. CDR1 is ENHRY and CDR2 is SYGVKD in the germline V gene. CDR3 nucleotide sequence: TGTGCCACCATCCCAGGGGACTCCTACGAGCAGTACTTC. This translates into CATIPGDSYEQYF.

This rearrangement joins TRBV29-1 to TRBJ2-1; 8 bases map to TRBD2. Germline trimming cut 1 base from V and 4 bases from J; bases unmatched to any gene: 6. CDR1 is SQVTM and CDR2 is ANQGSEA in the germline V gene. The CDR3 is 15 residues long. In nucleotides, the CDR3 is TGCAGCGTTGAAGGGGGGACTAGAGGGTACAATGAGCAGTTCTTC. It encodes CSVEGGTRGYNEQFF.

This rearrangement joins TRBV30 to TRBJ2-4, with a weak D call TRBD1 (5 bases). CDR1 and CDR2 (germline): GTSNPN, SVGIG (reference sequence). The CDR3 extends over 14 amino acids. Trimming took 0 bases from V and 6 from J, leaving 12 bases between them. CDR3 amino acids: CAWSVGAPPNIQYF. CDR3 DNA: TGTGCCTGGAGTGTAGGGGCCCCCCCAAACATTCAGTACTTC.